This TCR beta chain was obtained from a study of regulatory T cells. Overall study results and limits: Hydrophobic residues at CDR3 positions 6 and 7 were enriched in conventional CD4+ T cells of CD3G-deficient patients. Patient repertoires had restricted TRB V-J pairs and skewed V and J usage, most in Tregs.

Autoimmunity was present in every CD3G-deficient patient, worse in two. Sorting split CD4+ cells into CD25-high CD127-low Tregs and CD25-low CD127-high conventional T cells. From germline, CDR1 is MNHEY and CDR2 SMNVEV (reference sequence). V lost 5 bases, J lost 5 bases, and 9 bases stayed unmatched. The CDR3 is 14 residues long. Amplification used 52 TRBV primers and 13 TRBJ primers. Produced via immunoSEQ multiplex PCR; TCRdb's table is partial and in-frame only. The data hold 30,000 to 40,000 clones, with 89% observed a single time. A remark on this clone: What it recognizes is unknown.

This clonotype was sampled from a person aged 18 to 35 with CD3G deficiency. The sequencing sample was made of conventional CD4+ T cells sorted from blood. The rearrangement joins TRBV27 to TRBJ2-7; TRBD1 agrees at 7 bases. CDR3 region: CASSPIDRAHEQYF. CDR3 nucleotides: TGTGCCAGCAGTCCAATCGACAGGGCCCACGAGCAGTACTTC.